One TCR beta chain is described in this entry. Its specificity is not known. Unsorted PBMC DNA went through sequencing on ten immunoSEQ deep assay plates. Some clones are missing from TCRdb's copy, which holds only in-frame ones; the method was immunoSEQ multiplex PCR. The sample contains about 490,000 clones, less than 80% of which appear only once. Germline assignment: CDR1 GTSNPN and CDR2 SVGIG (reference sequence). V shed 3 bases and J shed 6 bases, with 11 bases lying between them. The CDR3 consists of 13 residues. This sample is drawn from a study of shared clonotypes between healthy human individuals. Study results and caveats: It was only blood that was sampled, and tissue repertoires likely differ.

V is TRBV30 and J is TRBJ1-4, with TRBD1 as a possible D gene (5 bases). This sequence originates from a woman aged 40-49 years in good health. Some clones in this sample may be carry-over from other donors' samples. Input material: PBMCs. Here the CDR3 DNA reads TGTGCCTGGAGAACTTCGGGGCATGAAAAACTGTTTTTT. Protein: CAWRTSGHEKLFF.